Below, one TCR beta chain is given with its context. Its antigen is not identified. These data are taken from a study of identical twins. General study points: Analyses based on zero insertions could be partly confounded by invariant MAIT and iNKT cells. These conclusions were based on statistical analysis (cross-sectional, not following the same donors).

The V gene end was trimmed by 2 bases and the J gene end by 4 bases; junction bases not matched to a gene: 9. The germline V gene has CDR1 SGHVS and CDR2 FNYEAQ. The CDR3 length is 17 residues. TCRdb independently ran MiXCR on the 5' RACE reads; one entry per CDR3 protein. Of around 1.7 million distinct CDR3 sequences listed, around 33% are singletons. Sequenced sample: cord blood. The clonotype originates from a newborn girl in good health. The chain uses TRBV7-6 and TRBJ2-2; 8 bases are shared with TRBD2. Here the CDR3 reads CASSLFGGDRGTGELFF. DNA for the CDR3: TGTGCCAGCAGCTTATTCGGGGGGGATCGGGGCACCGGGGAGCTGTTTTTT.